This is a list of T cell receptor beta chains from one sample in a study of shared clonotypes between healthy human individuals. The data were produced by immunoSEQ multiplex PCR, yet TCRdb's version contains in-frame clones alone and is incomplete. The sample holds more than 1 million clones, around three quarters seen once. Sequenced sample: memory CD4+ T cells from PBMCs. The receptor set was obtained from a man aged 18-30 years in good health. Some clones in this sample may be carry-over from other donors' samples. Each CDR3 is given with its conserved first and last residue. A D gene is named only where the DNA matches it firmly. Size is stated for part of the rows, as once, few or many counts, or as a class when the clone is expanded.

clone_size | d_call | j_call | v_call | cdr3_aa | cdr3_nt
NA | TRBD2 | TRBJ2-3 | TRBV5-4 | CASSLASGRADTQYF | TGTGCCAGCAGCTTGGCCAGCGGGAGGGCAGATACGCAGTATTTT
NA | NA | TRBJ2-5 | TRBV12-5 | CASGSAGETQYF | TGTGCTAGTGGTTCCGCGGGAGAGACCCAGTACTTC
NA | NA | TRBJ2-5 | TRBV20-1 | CSAQDEGQYF | TGCAGTGCTCAGGACGAGGGCCAGTACTTC
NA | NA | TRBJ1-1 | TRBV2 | CASSKTGLGTEAFF | TGTGCCAGCAGTAAGACAGGTTTGGGCACTGAAGCTTTCTTT
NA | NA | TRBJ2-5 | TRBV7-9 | CASTRAGYETQYF | TGTGCCAGCACCCGAGCTGGTTACGAGACCCAGTACTTC
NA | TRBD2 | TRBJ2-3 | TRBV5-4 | CASSPRTSGDTDTQYF | TGTGCCAGCAGCCCCCGGACTAGCGGTGACACAGATACGCAGTATTTT
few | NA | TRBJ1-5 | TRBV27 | CASSGRGNQPQHF | TGTGCCAGCAGTGGTCGGGGGAATCAGCCCCAGCATTTT
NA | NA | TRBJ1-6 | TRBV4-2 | CASSQDRRAPNSPLHF | TGTGCCAGCAGCCAAGATCGCAGGGCTCCTAATTCACCCCTCCACTTT
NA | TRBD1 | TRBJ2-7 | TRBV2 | CASSSDRAVSHEQYF | TGTGCCAGCAGCTCCGACAGGGCTGTAAGCCACGAGCAGTACTTC
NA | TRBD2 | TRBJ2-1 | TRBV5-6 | CASSMGLGYNEQFF | TGTGCCAGCAGCATGGGACTAGGGTACAATGAGCAGTTCTTC
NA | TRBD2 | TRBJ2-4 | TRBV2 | CASSEASSGRGLAKNIQYF | TGTGCCAGCAGTGAAGCGTCGAGCGGGAGGGGTCTAGCCAAAAACATTCAGTACTTC
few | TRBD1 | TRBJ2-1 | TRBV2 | CASSYGTGVNEQFF | TGTGCCAGCAGCTACGGGACAGGGGTTAATGAGCAGTTCTTC
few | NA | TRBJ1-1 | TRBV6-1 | CASSENPEAFF | TGTGCCAGCAGTGAAAACCCTGAAGCTTTCTTT
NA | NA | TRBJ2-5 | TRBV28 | CASSFLRETQYF | TGTGCCAGCAGTTTTTTGAGGGAGACCCAGTACTTC
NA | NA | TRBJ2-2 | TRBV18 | CASSPLDTRNTGELFF | TGTGCCAGCTCACCACTTGACACCCGGAACACCGGGGAGCTGTTTTTT
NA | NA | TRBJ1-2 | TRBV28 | CASSFPSRGGEGYTF | TGTGCCAGCAGTTTTCCTTCCCGTGGAGGGGAAGGCTACACCTTC
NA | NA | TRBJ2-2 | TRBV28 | CASSFGQDSTGELFF | TGTGCCAGCAGTTTCGGGCAGGACTCCACCGGGGAGCTGTTTTTT
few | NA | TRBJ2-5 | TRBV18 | CASSPWDGASREAQYF | TGTGCCAGCTCACCATGGGACGGCGCCTCCAGAGAGGCCCAGTACTTC